The T cell receptor beta chain described here comes from a study of tumor-infiltrating lymphocytes in primary liver carcinoma. About the study: Surgical resection was used to treat these primary liver carcinoma patients. Aged between 30 and 69 years, the patients were men and women.

Unsorted whole blood supplied the blood RNA, and germline DNA was isolated too. To note about this clonotype: The antigen is undetermined. This may stem from a read error, because a much larger clone lies one nucleotide away.

Starting from 400 to 500 ng of total RNA, TCR beta cDNA was produced with a primer in the constant region. Modified slightly, ARM-PCR produced TCR beta libraries over three nested multiplex PCR rounds. A C-beta reverse primer and TRBV1-TRBV30 forward primers served in each of the first two PCR rounds, at ten to eleven cycles apiece. Each CDR3 protein gets one entry after TCRdb re-called the multiplex PCR reads with MiXCR. Among about 330,000 distinct CDR3 sequences listed, less than 70% were seen once. Notes on the study in general: Tumor top-250-clone fraction significantly exceeded that of blood (p = 0.039). The use of bulk unsorted samples meant that CD4+ and CD8+ repertoires were not compared.

The CDR3 spans 13 residues. Trimming removed 3 bases from V and 7 bases from J, with 13 bases in between. Per germline, CDR1 MNHEY and CDR2 SVGAGI. The chain combines TRBV6-5 with TRBJ2-7, with D unclear. This sequence originates from a man aged 35-49 years with primary liver carcinoma and hepatitis B virus infection. The sequenced material came from peripheral blood. CDR3 sequence reads: CASSYSEEREQYF. In DNA, the CDR3 is TGTGCCAGCAGTTATTCCGAGGAGAGGGAGCAGTACTTC.